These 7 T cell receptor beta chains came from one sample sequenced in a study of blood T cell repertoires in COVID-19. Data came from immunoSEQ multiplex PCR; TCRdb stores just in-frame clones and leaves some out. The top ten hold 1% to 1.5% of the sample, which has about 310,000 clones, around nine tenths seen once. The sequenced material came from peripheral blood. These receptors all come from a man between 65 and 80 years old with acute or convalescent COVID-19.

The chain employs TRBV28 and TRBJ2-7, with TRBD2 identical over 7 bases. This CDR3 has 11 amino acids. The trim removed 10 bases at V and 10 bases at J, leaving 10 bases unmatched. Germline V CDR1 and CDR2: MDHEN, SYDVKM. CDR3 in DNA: TGTGCCACCCAAGCGGGCGGGAGTCAGTACTTC. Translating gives CATQAGGSQYF.

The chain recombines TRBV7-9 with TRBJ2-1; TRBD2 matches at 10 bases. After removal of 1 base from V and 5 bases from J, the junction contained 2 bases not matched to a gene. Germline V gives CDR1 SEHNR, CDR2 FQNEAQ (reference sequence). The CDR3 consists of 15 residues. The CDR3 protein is CASSLGLAGHNEQFF. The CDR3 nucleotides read TGTGCCAGCAGCTTAGGACTAGCGGGTCACAATGAGCAGTTCTTC.

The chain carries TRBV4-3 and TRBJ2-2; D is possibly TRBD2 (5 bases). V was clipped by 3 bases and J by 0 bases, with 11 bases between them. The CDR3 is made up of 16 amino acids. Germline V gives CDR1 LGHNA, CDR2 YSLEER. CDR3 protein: CASSHGAETNTGELFF. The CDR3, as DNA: TGCGCCAGCAGCCATGGAGCGGAAACGAACACCGGGGAGCTGTTTTTT.

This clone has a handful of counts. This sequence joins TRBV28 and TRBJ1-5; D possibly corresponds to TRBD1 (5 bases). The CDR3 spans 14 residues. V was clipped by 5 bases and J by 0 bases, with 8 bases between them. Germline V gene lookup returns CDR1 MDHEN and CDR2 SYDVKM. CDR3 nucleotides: TGTGCCAGCAGTGAGACAGCTAGCAATCAGCCCCAGCATTTT. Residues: CASSETASNQPQHF.

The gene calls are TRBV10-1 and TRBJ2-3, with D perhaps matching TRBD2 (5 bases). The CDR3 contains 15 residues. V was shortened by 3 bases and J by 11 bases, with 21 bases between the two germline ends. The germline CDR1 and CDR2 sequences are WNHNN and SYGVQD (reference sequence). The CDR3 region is CASSDPADDRGVQYF. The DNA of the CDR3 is TGCGCCAGCAGTGACCCGGCGGACGATCGGGGAGTGCAGTATTTT.

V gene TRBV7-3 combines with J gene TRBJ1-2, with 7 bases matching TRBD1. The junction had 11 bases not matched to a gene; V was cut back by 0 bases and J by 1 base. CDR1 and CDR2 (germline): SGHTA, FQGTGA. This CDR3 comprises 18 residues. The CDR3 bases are TGTGCCAGCAGCTTAACGTCCGAGTTTTCAGGGGGTAACTATGGCTACACCTTC. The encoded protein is CASSLTSEFSGGNYGYTF.

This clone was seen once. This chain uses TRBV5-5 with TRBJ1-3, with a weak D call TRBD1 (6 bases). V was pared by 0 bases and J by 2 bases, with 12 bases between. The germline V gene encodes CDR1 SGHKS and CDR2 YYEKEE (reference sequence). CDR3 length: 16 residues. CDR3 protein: CASSLEQGNTGNTIYF. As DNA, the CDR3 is TGTGCCAGCAGCTTGGAACAGGGAAATACTGGAAACACCATATATTTT.